These 4 T cell receptor beta chains originate from one sample sequenced in a study of PD-1 blockade in mismatch repair-deficient tumors. This table comes from immunoSEQ multiplex PCR, and its TCRdb copy is limited to in-frame clones, with some not included. The sample carries some 100,000 clones, 82% recorded once. The starting material was peripheral blood, obtained roughly 35 weeks after starting pembrolizumab. The receptors here all came from an adult with mismatch repair-deficient cancer.

This rearrangement joins TRBV28 to TRBJ2-5, with D possibly matching TRBD2 (5 bases). V lost 3 bases and J lost 1, with 9 bases in between. This CDR3 spans 14 amino acids. Germline-derived CDR1 and CDR2 are MDHEN and SYDVKM. CDR3 residues: CASSFNRGQETQYF. The CDR3 DNA sequence: TGTGCCAGCAGTTTCAACCGGGGCCAAGAGACCCAGTACTTC.

The chain joins TRBV13 to TRBJ2-6; no reliable D call. Trimming stripped 1 base from V and 0 bases from J, with 7 bases between. The CDR3 consists of 16 residues. Per germline, CDR1 PRHDT and CDR2 FYEKMQ (reference sequence). This CDR3 reads CASSLDQPSGANVLTF. CDR3 DNA sequence: TGTGCCAGCAGCTTAGACCAGCCCTCTGGGGCCAACGTCCTGACTTTC.

In its sample, this clone was seen a few times. The genes are TRBV25-1 and TRBJ1-4, with unresolved D. V dropped 2 bases and J dropped 5 bases, with 0 bases sitting between them. This CDR3 is built from 11 residues. The germline V gene encodes CDR1 MGHDK and CDR2 SYGVNS. CDR3 bases: TGTGCCAGCAGTGAAAATGAAAAACTGTTTTTT. This gives the protein CASSENEKLFF.

To note about this clone: Other DNA sequences in this specimen translate into the identical CDR3. The chain recombines TRBV5-6 with TRBJ2-7; a weak D match, TRBD1 (5 bases). V was trimmed by 2 bases and J by 7 bases, leaving 7 bases between them. This CDR3 has 11 residues. CDR1 is SGHDT, CDR2 YYEEEE, per germline. The chain's CDR3 is CASSLSGEQYF. In DNA form, the CDR3 reads TGTGCCAGCAGCTTATCAGGGGAGCAGTACTTC.